This T cell receptor beta chain derives from a study of blood T cell repertoires in COVID-19. Study background: Sites in the United States, Italy and Spain provided acute and convalescent COVID-19 samples.

CDR3 length: 14 residues. The J segment lost 4 bases and the V segment lost 3 bases, leaving 3 bases of the junction unmatched. CDR1 is LNHNV and CDR2 is YYDKDF in the germline V gene (reference sequence). Original analysis: Amplification of reference gene primers provided the estimated nucleated cell counts. Data came from immunoSEQ multiplex PCR; TCRdb stores just in-frame clones and leaves some out. V and J calls and clone size follow that table, whereas D and trimming were derived from the DNA. Among about 290,000 clones, approximately 88% were seen once, and the ten largest hold about 1.8%. The study drew participants aged about 18 to 95 years from 20 to 30 US areas. Participants had their cohort set by participant-reported clinical history.

The chain carries TRBV15 and TRBJ2-7, with 10 bases aligning to TRBD1. The receptor was derived from a woman aged 40 to 50 who had recovered from COVID-19. What was sequenced was PBMCs or T cells enriched from blood (not recorded which). Here the CDR3 DNA reads TGTGCCACCAGCAGCCCGGGACAGGGGTACGAGCAGTACTTC. Translation: CATSSPGQGYEQYF.